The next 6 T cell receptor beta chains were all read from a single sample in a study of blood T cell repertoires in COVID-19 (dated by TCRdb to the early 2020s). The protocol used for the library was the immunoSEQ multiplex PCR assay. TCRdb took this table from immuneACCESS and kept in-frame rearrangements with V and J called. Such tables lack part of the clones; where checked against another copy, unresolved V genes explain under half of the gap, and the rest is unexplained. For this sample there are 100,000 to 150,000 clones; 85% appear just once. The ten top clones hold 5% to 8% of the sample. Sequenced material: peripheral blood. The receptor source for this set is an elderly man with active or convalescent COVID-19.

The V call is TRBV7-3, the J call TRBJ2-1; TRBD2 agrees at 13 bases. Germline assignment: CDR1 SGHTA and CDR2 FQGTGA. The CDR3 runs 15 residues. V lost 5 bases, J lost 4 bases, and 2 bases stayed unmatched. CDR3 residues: CASSRLAGGYNEQFF. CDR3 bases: TGTGCCAGCAGCCGACTAGCGGGAGGATACAATGAGCAGTTCTTC.

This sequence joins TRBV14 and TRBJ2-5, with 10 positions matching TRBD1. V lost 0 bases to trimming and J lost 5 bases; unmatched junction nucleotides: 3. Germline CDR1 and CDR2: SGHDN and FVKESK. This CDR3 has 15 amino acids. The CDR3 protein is CASSQDRTGGETQYF. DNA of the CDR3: TGTGCCAGCAGCCAAGATCGGACAGGGGGTGAGACCCAGTACTTC. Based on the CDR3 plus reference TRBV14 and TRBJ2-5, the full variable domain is EAGVTQFPSHSVIEKGQTVTLRCDPISGHDNLYWYRRVMGKEIKFLLHFVKESKQDESGMPNNRFLAERTGGTYSTLKVQPAELEDSGVYFCASSQDRTGGETQYFGPGTRLLVL.

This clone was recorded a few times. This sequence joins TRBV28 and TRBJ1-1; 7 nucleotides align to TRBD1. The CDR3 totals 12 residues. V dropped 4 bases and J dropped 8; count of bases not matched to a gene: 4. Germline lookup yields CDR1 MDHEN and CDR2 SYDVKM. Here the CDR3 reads CASSSTGLEAFF. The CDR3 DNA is TGTGCCAGCAGTTCGACAGGGTTGGAAGCTTTCTTT.

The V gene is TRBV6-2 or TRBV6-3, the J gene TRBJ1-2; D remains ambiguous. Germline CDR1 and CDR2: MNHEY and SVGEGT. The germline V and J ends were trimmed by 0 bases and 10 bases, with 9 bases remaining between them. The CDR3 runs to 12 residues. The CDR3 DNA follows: TGTGCCAGCAGTTACTCGGCGGGGTTCTACACCTTC. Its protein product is CASSYSAGFYTF.

In DNA, the CDR3 is TGTGCCAGCAGGGAGGGGACAGGGCGCACAGATACGCAGTATTTT. Translated, it gives CASREGTGRTDTQYF. V and J are TRBV6-5 and TRBJ2-3, with 9 positions matching TRBD1. V shed 6 bases and J 1 base; nucleotides not matched to a gene: 5. Germline values: CDR1 MNHEY, CDR2 SVGAGI. The CDR3 runs to 15 residues.

The chain's CDR3 is CASSATGLALPTDTQYF. The CDR3 nucleotides are TGTGCCAGCAGTGCTACCGGACTGGCTCTCCCCACAGATACGCAGTATTTT. This chain connects TRBV9 to TRBJ2-3, with D maybe TRBD2 (5 bases). The germline V gene has CDR1 SGDLS and CDR2 YYNGEE. CDR3 size: 17 residues. Trimming pared 5 bases from V and 2 bases from J, leaving 21 bases between.